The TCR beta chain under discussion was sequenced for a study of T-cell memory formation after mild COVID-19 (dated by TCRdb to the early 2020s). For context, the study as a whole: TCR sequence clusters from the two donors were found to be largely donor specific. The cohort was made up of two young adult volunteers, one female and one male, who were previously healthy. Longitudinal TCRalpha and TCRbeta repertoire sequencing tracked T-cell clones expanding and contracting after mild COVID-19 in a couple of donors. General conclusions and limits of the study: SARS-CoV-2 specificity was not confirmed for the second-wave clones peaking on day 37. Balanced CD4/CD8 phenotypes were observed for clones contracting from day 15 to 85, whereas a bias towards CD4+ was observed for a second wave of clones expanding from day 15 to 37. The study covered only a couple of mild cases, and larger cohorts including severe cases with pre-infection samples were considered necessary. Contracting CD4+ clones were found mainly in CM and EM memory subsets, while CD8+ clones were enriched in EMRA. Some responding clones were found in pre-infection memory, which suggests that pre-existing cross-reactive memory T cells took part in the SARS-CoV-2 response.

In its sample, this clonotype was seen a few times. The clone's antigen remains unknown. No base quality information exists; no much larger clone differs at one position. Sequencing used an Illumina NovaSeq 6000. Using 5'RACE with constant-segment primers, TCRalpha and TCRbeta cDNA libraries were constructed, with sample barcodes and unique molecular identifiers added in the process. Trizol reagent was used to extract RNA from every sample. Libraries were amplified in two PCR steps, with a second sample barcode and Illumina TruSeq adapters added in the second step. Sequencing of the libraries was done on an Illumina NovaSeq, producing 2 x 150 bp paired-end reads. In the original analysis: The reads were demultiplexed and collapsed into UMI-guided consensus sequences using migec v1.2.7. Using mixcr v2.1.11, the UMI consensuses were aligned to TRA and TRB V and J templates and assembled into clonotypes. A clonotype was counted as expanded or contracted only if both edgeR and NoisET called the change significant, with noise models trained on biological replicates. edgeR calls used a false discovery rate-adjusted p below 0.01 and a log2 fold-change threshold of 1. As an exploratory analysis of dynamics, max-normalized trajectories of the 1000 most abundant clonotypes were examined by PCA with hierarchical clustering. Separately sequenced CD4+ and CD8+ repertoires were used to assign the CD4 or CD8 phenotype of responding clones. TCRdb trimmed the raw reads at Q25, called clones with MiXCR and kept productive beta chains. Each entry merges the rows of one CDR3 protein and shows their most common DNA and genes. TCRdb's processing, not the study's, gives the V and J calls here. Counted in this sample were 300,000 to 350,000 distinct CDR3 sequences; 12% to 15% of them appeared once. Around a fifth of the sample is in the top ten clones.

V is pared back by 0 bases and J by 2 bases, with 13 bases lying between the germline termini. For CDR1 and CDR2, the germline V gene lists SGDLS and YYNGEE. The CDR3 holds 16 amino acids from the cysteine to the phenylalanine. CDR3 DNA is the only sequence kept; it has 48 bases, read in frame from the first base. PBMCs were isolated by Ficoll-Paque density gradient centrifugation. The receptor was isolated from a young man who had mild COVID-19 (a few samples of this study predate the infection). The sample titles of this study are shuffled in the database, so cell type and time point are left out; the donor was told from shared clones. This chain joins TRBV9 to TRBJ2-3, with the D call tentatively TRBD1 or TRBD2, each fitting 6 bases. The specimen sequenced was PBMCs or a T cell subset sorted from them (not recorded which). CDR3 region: CASSVGGAFLTDTQYF. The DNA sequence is TGTGCCAGCAGCGTAGGGGGGGCCTTCCTCACAGATACGCAGTATTTT.